This is a list of T cell receptor beta chains from one sample in a study of cytomegalovirus exposure and HLA in healthy donors. Libraries were prepared by immunoSEQ multiplex PCR; TCRdb keeps only in-frame clonotypes and omits some of them. The sample includes some 98,000 clones, more than 60% of them seen just once. The specimen was PBMCs. The source of these receptors is a man aged 50 or older in good health and CMV-seronegative. Both conserved end residues are part of each CDR3. The D gene is left open where the match is weak. Rows give clone size only sometimes, using once, few, many, or a class for an expanded clone.

D: NA
J: TRBJ1-4
size: NA
V: TRBV6-4
DNA: TGTGCCAGCTACAGGGCTAGCGGTGAAAAACTGTTTTTT
CDR3: CASYRASGEKLFF

D: TRBD2
J: TRBJ2-1
size: NA
V: TRBV9
DNA: TGTGCCAGCAGCCCCCGGACTAGCGGGAGACTGGATGAGCAGTTCTTC
CDR3: CASSPRTSGRLDEQFF

D: TRBD1
J: TRBJ1-2
size: NA
V: TRBV5-5
DNA: TGTGCCAGCAGCGTAGCCGATGGACAGGGCACATATGGCTACACCTTC
CDR3: CASSVADGQGTYGYTF

D: TRBD1
J: TRBJ2-3
size: NA
V: TRBV7-3
DNA: TGTGCCAGCAGCTCTAACCCCGGGACAGTGGGGACAGATACGCAGTATTTT
CDR3: CASSSNPGTVGTDTQYF

D: NA
J: TRBJ1-3
size: NA
V: TRBV7-6
DNA: TGTGCCAGCAGCCCCTGGGGGGGGTCCTCTGGAAACACCATATATTTT
CDR3: CASSPWGGSSGNTIYF

D: NA
J: TRBJ1-4
size: NA
V: TRBV18
DNA: TGTGCCAGCTCACCACAGCCTCCGGGAAGGGAAAAACTGTTTTTT
CDR3: CASSPQPPGREKLFF

D: NA
J: TRBJ1-1
size: NA
V: TRBV12-5
DNA: TGTGCTAGCCATTCGGGGAACACTGAAGCTTTCTTT
CDR3: CASHSGNTEAFF

D: TRBD1
J: TRBJ2-5
size: NA
V: TRBV15
DNA: TGTGCCACCGGCAGAGATTTCGGGACAGAAGAGACCCAGTACTTC
CDR3: CATGRDFGTEETQYF

D: NA
J: TRBJ2-1
size: NA
V: TRBV7-2
DNA: TGTGCCAGCAGCTTAATGGCGGATGAGCAGTTCTTC
CDR3: CASSLMADEQFF

D: NA
J: TRBJ1-2
size: NA
V: TRBV10-3
DNA: TGTGCCATCAGTGAGGGGGGGTACTATGGCTACACCTTC
CDR3: CAISEGGYYGYTF

D: TRBD1
J: TRBJ2-2
size: NA
V: TRBV18
DNA: TGTGCCAGCTCACAAGCCCCGGGGGACAGGGGGCCGGGTACCGGGGAGCTGTTTTTT
CDR3: CASSQAPGDRGPGTGELFF

D: NA
J: TRBJ2-2
size: few
V: TRBV5-5
DNA: TGTGCCAGCAGCTTGGTACCAGGGGTGGGCACCGGGGAGCTGTTTTTT
CDR3: CASSLVPGVGTGELFF

D: NA
J: TRBJ1-2
size: NA
V: TRBV10-3
DNA: TGTGCCATCAGTGAGTCACAGGCGTTTCTTGACTATGGCTACACCTTC
CDR3: CAISESQAFLDYGYTF

D: NA
J: TRBJ1-5
size: NA
V: TRBV5-8
DNA: TGTGCCAGCAGCTTGGCCAGGTCAGGGGCTCAGCCCCAGCATTTT
CDR3: CASSLARSGAQPQHF

D: NA
J: TRBJ1-4
size: NA
V: TRBV7-9
DNA: TGTGCCAGCAGCCGCTATTCCAGGCGGGACGAAAAACTGTTTTTT
CDR3: CASSRYSRRDEKLFF

D: NA
J: TRBJ2-2
size: NA
V: TRBV10-1
DNA: TGCGCCAGCAGTGCAGGGATAAACACCGGGGAGCTGTTTTTT
CDR3: CASSAGINTGELFF